These 24 T cell receptor beta chains share one sample of origin, sequenced in a study of T cell repertoires in cytomegalovirus infection. TCRdb processed the reads anew with MiXCR; each CDR3 protein has one entry. The sample holds hundreds of thousands of distinct CDR3 sequences, less than 40% seen once. Sequences were obtained from PBMCs. All receptors come from a human donor in good health (CMV status not recorded). Some clones in this sample may be carry-over from other donors' samples.

This clonotype was seen a few times. V usage is TRBV11-3 and J usage is TRBJ2-1; maybe TRBD1 (6 bases). Trimming stripped 2 bases from V and 4 bases from J, with 12 bases between. Germline lookup yields CDR1 SGHNT and CDR2 YENEEA. The length of the CDR3 is 15 residues. The CDR3 DNA is TGTGCCAGCAGCTTAAATGTCAGGGGATACAATGAGCAGTTCTTC. As protein: CASSLNVRGYNEQFF.

This clonotype was detected ten times or more. J is TRBJ2-1 and V is TRBV7-2; tentative D call: TRBD2 (6 bases). Trimming took off 5 bases at V and 4 bases at J, with 21 bases between the two ends. Germline assignment: CDR1 SGHTA and CDR2 FQGNSA. The CDR3 runs to 17 residues. The CDR3 region is CASSPETSPFTYNEQFF. The DNA for the CDR3 is TGTGCCAGCAGCCCTGAGACTAGTCCCTTCACTTACAATGAGCAGTTCTTC. Complete variable domain (other parts from reference TRBV7-2 and TRBJ2-1): GAGVSQSPSNKVTEKGKDVELRCDPISGHTALYWYRQSLGQGLEFLIYFQGNSAPDKSGLPSDRFSAERTGGSVSTLTIQRTQQEDSAVYLCASSPETSPFTYNEQFFGPGTRLTVL.

The chain recombines TRBV7-2 with TRBJ1-4; D might be TRBD1 (5 bases). Trimming removed 2 bases at V and 3 bases at J, with 13 bases between. CDR3 length equals 16 residues. The germline CDR1 and CDR2 sequences are SGHTA and FQGNSA. CDR3 sequence (DNA): TGTGCCAGCAGCTTAATCAGGGCCAGGGCTAATGAAAAACTGTTTTTT. Its translation is CASSLIRARANEKLFF. The variable domain in full, completed from reference TRBV7-2 and TRBJ1-4, reads GAGVSQSPSNKVTEKGKDVELRCDPISGHTALYWYRQSLGQGLEFLIYFQGNSAPDKSGLPSDRFSAERTGGSVSTLTIQRTQQEDSAVYLCASSLIRARANEKLFFGSGTQLSVL.

This chain joins TRBV4-2 and TRBJ2-7; D remains ambiguous. Trimming removed 3 bases at V and 0 bases at J, with 15 bases between. The CDR3 is 16 amino acids. Germline CDR1 reads LGHNA; CDR2 reads YNFKEQ. CDR3 residues: CASSHTERINSYEQYF. CDR3 coding DNA: TGTGCCAGCAGCCACACAGAGCGCATCAACTCCTACGAGCAGTACTTC.

In DNA form, the CDR3 reads TGCAGTGTTCCGACAGGGGCGGACTATGGCTACACCTTC. Its protein is CSVPTGADYGYTF. The V and J genes are TRBV20-1 and TRBJ1-2; TRBD1 matches at 8 bases. The V gene end was trimmed by 7 bases and the J gene end by 3 bases; junction bases not matched to a gene: 7. CDR1 is DFQATT and CDR2 is SNEGSKA in the germline V gene (reference sequence). The CDR3 is 13 amino acids.

The chain has TRBV11-3 and TRBJ2-2; D not certain. The germline V gene has CDR1 SGHNT and CDR2 YENEEA. Trimming left V 4 bases short and J 2 bases short, with 8 bases between. There are 14 residues in the CDR3. The CDR3 coding sequence is TGTGCCAGCAGCTGGTCGATAAACACCGGGGAGCTGTTTTTT. This sequence encodes CASSWSINTGELFF.

V and J are TRBV6-5 and TRBJ2-3; tentative D call: TRBD1 (6 bases). V was shortened by 4 bases and J by 2 bases, with 10 bases between the two germline ends. Germline CDR1 is MNHEY and CDR2 is SVGAGI. The CDR3 is made up of 14 amino acids. CDR3 DNA: TGTGCCAGCAGTTTCGACAGGATCACAGATACGCAGTATTTT. Its protein is CASSFDRITDTQYF.

The chain joins TRBV19 to TRBJ2-1; 7 nucleotides match TRBD2. Unmatched junction bases numbered 25, after V lost 6 bases and J lost 8 bases. Germline V CDR1 and CDR2: LNHDA, SQIVND (reference sequence). The CDR3 totals 19 residues. The CDR3 loop reads CASRDQGMRSGKTGDEQFF. CDR3 nucleotides: TGTGCCAGTAGGGACCAGGGTATGAGAAGCGGGAAAACGGGCGATGAGCAGTTCTTC.

The gene calls are TRBV20-1 and TRBJ2-7, with D perhaps matching TRBD1 or TRBD2 (6 bases each). In germline, CDR1 is DFQATT, CDR2 SNEGSKA (reference sequence). Trimming took off 1 base at V and 5 bases at J, with 21 bases between the two ends. CDR3 length equals 16 residues. CDR3 in DNA: TGCAGTGCTAGAGGCCGGGGACTGGGGGCGCGGGACGAGCAGTACTTC. Its protein product is CSARGRGLGARDEQYF.

This rearrangement joins TRBV18 to TRBJ1-6; tentatively, D is TRBD1 (6 bases). CDR1 and CDR2 (germline): KGHSH, LQKENI. This CDR3 has 16 amino acids. V gave up 5 bases and J gave up 8 bases, with 19 bases separating them. CDR3 in amino acids: CASSYTGSTGDSPLHF. CDR3 sequence (DNA): TGTGCCAGCTCATACACAGGGTCCACCGGGGATTCACCCCTCCACTTT.

V usage is TRBV28 and J usage is TRBJ1-2, with D possibly matching TRBD1 (5 bases). V was pared by 10 bases and J by 5 bases, with 17 bases between. The CDR3 is made up of 13 amino acids. The germline CDR1 and CDR2 sequences are MDHEN and SYDVKM. The CDR3: CATSRGTEYGYTF. Written as DNA, the CDR3 is TGTGCCACCTCGCGCGGGACTGAATATGGCTACACCTTC.

V gene TRBV27 combines with J gene TRBJ1-5; TRBD1 matches at 7 bases. The junction had 12 bases not matched to a gene; V was cut back by 5 bases and J by 5 bases. The germline V gene encodes CDR1 MNHEY and CDR2 SMNVEV (reference sequence). The CDR3 has 16 amino acids. CDR3 region: CASSLLRGGADQPQHF. CDR3 DNA sequence: TGTGCCAGCAGTCTCCTAAGAGGGGGCGCGGATCAGCCCCAGCATTTT.

This clonotype was counted once. The rearrangement uses TRBV29-1 and TRBJ2-7; TRBD1 aligns across 11 bases. CDR1 and CDR2 (germline): SQVTM, ANQGSEA. This CDR3 is 13 amino acids long. With 4 bases clipped from V and 6 bases from J, the junction kept 5 bases outside the gene matches. The CDR3, as DNA: TGCAGCGTTGGCCGGGACAGGGGGTCCGAGCAGTACTTC. This gives the protein CSVGRDRGSEQYF.

This clonotype occurred a few times. The genes are TRBV11-2 and TRBJ2-2; no clear D. This CDR3 comprises 15 residues. Trimming took 1 base from V and 3 from J, leaving 9 bases between them. Looked up from germline, CDR1 is SGHAT and CDR2 is FQNNGV. The DNA for the CDR3 is TGTGCCAGCAGCTTAGTGGGCCCCGACACCGGGGAGCTGTTTTTT. This sequence encodes CASSLVGPDTGELFF.

The chain carries TRBV12-3 or TRBV12-4 and TRBJ2-1; 7 bases fit TRBD2. This CDR3 is 17 amino acids long. With V trimmed by 3 bases and J by 1 base, 9 bases remained unmatched. The chain's CDR3 is CASSLAAGVRSYNEQFF. CDR3 nucleotides: TGTGCCAGCAGTTTGGCGGCGGGGGTTCGTTCCTACAATGAGCAGTTCTTC.

This clonotype was observed many times. V is TRBV28 and J is TRBJ2-2, with TRBD1 identical over 8 bases. CDR3 length equals 13 residues. Germline assignment: CDR1 MDHEN and CDR2 SYDVKM. J lost 5 bases, V lost 6 bases, and 2 bases had no gene match. The CDR3 is CASSTGGTGELFF. CDR3 nucleotide sequence: TGTGCCAGCAGCACAGGGGGGACCGGGGAGCTGTTTTTT.

In its sample, this clonotype was seen a few times. The gene calls are TRBV6-5 and TRBJ1-5; D is undetermined. Germline CDR1 and CDR2: MNHEY and SVGAGI. Trimming pared 8 bases from V and 3 bases from J, leaving 14 bases between. The CDR3 has 14 residues. The CDR3 here is CASGPSYDNQPQHF. In nucleotides, the CDR3 is TGTGCCAGCGGCCCGTCCTACGACAATCAGCCCCAGCATTTT.

Only a few counts were recorded for this clonotype. The J gene is TRBJ2-1, the V gene TRBV10-3; 7 nucleotides agree with TRBD1. CDR1 is ENHRY and CDR2 is SYGVKD in the germline V gene. CDR3 length: 15 amino acids. The J segment lost 2 bases and the V segment lost 5 bases, leaving 6 bases of the junction unmatched. The chain's CDR3 is CAISFTGTAYNEQFF. The CDR3 nucleotides are TGTGCCATCAGTTTCACCGGGACAGCCTACAATGAGCAGTTCTTC.

Remarks on this clonotype: Lacking the conserved final phenylalanine or tryptophan, this CDR3 likely reflects a read error. V is TRBV4-3 and J is TRBJ2-3; D gene unclear. The V end lost 1 base, the J end lost 2 bases, and 10 bases lay between the germline ends. This CDR3 spans 15 amino acids. Germline V CDR1 and CDR2: LGHNA, YSLEER. CDR3 nucleotide sequence: TGCGCCAGCAGCCAAGCCCTGACGGCCACAGATACGCAGTATTGT. As protein: CASSQALTATDTQYC.

Note on this clonotype: A much larger clone lies a single base off, so this may be a read error. This CDR3 fails to terminate in the conserved phenylalanine or tryptophan, so it likely reflects a read error. V is TRBV7-2 and J is TRBJ2-1; no clear D gene. CDR3 length equals 12 residues. Deletions cut 4 bases from V and 10 bases from J, with 11 bases between. The germline V gene encodes CDR1 SGHTA and CDR2 FQGNSA. For the CDR3, the DNA is TGTGCCAGCAGCTCCCGCAACGGGGAGCAGTTCGTC. Its protein is CASSSRNGEQFV.

V usage is TRBV12-3 or TRBV12-4 and J usage is TRBJ2-1; TRBD2 agrees at 11 bases. This CDR3 region has 16 residues. Unmatched junction bases numbered 16, after V lost 3 bases and J lost 15 bases. The CDR3 loop reads CASSLWQPGTSGKGFF. The CDR3 DNA reads as TGTGCCAGCAGTTTGTGGCAGCCCGGGACTAGCGGCAAAGGGTTCTTC.

About this clonotype: A much larger clone is a single base away; this may be a read error. The gene calls are TRBV7-2 and TRBJ2-7, with D unclear. The CDR3 length is 13 residues. Germline V gives CDR1 SGHTA, CDR2 FQGNSA. The V end lost 3 bases, the J end lost 4 bases, and 10 bases lay between the germline ends. In nucleotides, the CDR3 is TGTGCCAGCAGCTTTGTGTTGACTTACGAGCAGTACTTC. Translated: CASSFVLTYEQYF.

This clonotype was seen repeatedly, ten times or more. V is TRBV7-2 and J is TRBJ2-1; a possible D gene is TRBD2 (5 bases). Germline lookup yields CDR1 SGHTA and CDR2 FQGNSA. The CDR3 spans 14 residues. Trimming took off 5 bases at V and 8 bases at J, with 16 bases between the two ends. The CDR3 spells CASSPLKLGDEQFF. As DNA, the CDR3 is TGTGCCAGCAGCCCCCTTAAACTGGGAGATGAGCAGTTCTTC.

The chain couples TRBV28 to TRBJ1-5; tentative D call: TRBD1 (5 bases). Trimming stripped 1 base from V and 5 bases from J, with 21 bases between. In germline, CDR1 is MDHEN, CDR2 SYDVKM. The CDR3 loop spans 18 amino acids. CDR3: CASSLSVQDWSGDQPQHF. The CDR3, as DNA: TGTGCCAGCAGTTTATCGGTACAGGACTGGAGTGGAGATCAGCCCCAGCATTTT.